Listed here is a single T cell receptor beta chain. Its target is not known. The sample originates from a study of CD8 T cells in ankylosing spondylitis. Study-level results: Certain motif variants had earlier been reported in reactive arthritis synovial fluid and blood.

TCRdb redid the calling of the 5' RACE reads with MiXCR, one entry per CDR3 protein. The sample consists of around 300,000 distinct CDR3 sequences, roughly 15% of them appearing once. Germline lookup yields CDR1 DFQATT and CDR2 SNEGSKA (reference sequence). Germline trimming cut 0 bases from V and 6 bases from J; bases unmatched to any gene: 10. The CDR3 is made up of 15 amino acids. This sequence joins TRBV20-1 and TRBJ2-7; 8 nucleotides agree with TRBD1. The material sequenced was blood, either unsorted or a sorted T cell fraction (not recorded which). The receptor was isolated from a male donor with ankylosing spondylitis or in good health (not recorded which). CDR3 nucleotides: TGCAGTGCTAGAGATGGTCGGACAGGGAGCCCCGAGCAGTACTTC. Translated, it gives CSARDGRTGSPEQYF.